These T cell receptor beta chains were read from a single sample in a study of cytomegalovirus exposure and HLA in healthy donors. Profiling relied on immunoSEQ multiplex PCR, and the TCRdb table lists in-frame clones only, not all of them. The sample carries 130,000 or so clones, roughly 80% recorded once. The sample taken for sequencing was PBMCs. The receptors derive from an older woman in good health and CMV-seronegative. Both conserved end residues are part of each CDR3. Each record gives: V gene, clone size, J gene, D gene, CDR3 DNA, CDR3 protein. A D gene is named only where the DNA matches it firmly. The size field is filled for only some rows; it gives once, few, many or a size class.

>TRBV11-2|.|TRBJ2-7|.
TGTGCCAGCAGCTTAGAATCCGGGACACCTCCGGACTTC
CASSLESGTPPDF
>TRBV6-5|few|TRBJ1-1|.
TGTGCCAGCAGTTACTCGTATAGAACCATGAACACTGAAGCTTTCTTT
CASSYSYRTMNTEAFF
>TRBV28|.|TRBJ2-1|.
TGTGCCAGCAGTCCCAACCTGCCAGGGGAGTTCTTC
CASSPNLPGEFF
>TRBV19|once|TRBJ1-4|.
TGTGCCAGTAGTGTCACATTGCCTGGTGAAAAACTGTTTTTT
CASSVTLPGEKLFF
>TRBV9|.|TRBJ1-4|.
TGTGCCAGCAGCCCCCGCGGAGATGCAACTAATGAAAAACTGTTTTTT
CASSPRGDATNEKLFF
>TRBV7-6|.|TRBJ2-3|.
TGTGCCAGCAGCTCAGGACACCACAGCCCCACAGATACGCAGTATTTT
CASSSGHHSPTDTQYF
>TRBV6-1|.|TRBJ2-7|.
TGTGCCAGCAGATCGAGGGGGGAGGGCCCCCGCGAGCAGTACTTC
CASRSRGEGPREQYF
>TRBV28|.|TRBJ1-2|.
TGTGCCAGCAGTTTCTCCGCCCCTCTCTCGGGGTTCGGCTACACCTTC
CASSFSAPLSGFGYTF
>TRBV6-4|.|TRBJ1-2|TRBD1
TGTGCCAGCAGGCCCTACACGGGACAGCAATATGGCTACACCTTC
CASRPYTGQQYGYTF
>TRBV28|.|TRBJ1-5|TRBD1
TGTGCCAGCAGTTTATGGACAGGGATCAACAATCAGCCCCAGCATTTT
CASSLWTGINNQPQHF
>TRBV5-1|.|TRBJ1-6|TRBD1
TGCGCCAGCAGCTACGGGGACAGGGCCTATAATTCACCCCTCCACTTT
CASSYGDRAYNSPLHF
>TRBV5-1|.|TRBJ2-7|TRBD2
TGCGCCAGCAGCCCCCGTGGGACTAGCGGGGGGTCGGTCTACGAGCAGTACTTC
CASSPRGTSGGSVYEQYF
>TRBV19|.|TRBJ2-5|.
TGTGCCAGTAGTATAACAGTGAGTTTGCAAGAGACCCAGTACTTC
CASSITVSLQETQYF
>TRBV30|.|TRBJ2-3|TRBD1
TGTGCCTGGAGTAAAAACGGACAGGGAGCGGATACGCAGTATTTT
CAWSKNGQGADTQYF
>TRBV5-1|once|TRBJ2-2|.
TGCGCCAGCAGCTTGGCGGACTACACCGGGGAGCTGTTTTTT
CASSLADYTGELFF
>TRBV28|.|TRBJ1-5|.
TGTGCCAGCAGTTTATTATCGAGAGAGGATCAGCCCCAGCATTTT
CASSLLSREDQPQHF
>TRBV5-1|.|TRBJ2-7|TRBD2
TGCGCCAGCAGGGGCGGGAGTGGCGAGCAGTACTTC
CASRGGSGEQYF
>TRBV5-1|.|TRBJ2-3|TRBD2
TGCGCCAGCAGCTACCGACTAGCGTCTAGCACAGATACGCAGTATTTT
CASSYRLASSTDTQYF
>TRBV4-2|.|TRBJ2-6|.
TGTGCCAGCAGCCAAGAGGGCCCTGGGGCCAACGTCCTGACTTTC
CASSQEGPGANVLTF
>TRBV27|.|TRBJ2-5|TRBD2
TGTGCCAGCAGTTTATCGATAGCGGGAAAGGGGGAGACCCAGTACTTC
CASSLSIAGKGETQYF
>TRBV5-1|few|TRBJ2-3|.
TGCGCCAGCAGTCTGGCTAGCCAAGATACGCAGTATTTT
CASSLASQDTQYF
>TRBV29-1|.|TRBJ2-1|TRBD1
TGCAGCTTCCGAGGGACAGGGCCATACAATGAGCAGTTCTTC
CSFRGTGPYNEQFF